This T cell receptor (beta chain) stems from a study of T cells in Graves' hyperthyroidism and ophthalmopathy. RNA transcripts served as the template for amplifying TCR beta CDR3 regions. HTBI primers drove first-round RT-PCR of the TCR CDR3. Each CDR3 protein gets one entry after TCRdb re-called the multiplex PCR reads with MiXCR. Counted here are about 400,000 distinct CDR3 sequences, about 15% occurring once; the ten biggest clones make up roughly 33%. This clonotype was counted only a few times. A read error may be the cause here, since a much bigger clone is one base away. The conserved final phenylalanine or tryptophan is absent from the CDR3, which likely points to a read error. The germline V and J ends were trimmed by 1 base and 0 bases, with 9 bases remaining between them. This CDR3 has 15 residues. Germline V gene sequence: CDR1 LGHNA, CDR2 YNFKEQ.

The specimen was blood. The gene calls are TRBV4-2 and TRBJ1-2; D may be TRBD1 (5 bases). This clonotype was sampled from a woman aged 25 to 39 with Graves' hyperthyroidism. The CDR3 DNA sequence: TGTGCCAGCAGCCAAGTGCAGGGAGCTAACTATGGCTACACCCTC. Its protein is CASSQVQGANYGYTL.